What follows is one T cell receptor beta chain and its context. PCR involved 60 Vbeta and 13 Jbeta primers. Sequenced by immunoSEQ multiplex PCR; TCRdb stores in-frame clones only, minus some. The sample carries roughly 120,000 clones, over 80% recorded once. The data were obtained in a study of cytomegalovirus exposure and HLA in healthy donors. The germline gives CDR1 MDHEN, CDR2 SYDVKM. V was shortened by 8 bases and J by 8 bases, with 15 bases between the two germline ends. The CDR3 is made up of 12 amino acids. This chain uses TRBV28 with TRBJ1-2, with TRBD1 as a possible D gene (6 bases). Sequencing was performed on PBMCs. The clonotype originates from a middle-aged man in good health and CMV-seronegative. CDR3 in DNA: TGTGCCAGCGGGGGGGGGCAGGGCGGCTACACCTTC. As protein: CASGGGQGGYTF.